This entry concerns a single T cell receptor (beta chain). The entry originates in a study of blood T cell repertoires in COVID-19. Study details: Whether acute or convalescent, the COVID-19 samples came from the United States, Italy and Spain. Sample material is recorded as cDNA or gDNA derived from T cells, B-cell-depleted T cells, or PBMCs.

Original data processing: Amplified reference gene primers provided the basis for estimating nucleated cell counts. Generated by immunoSEQ multiplex PCR, the TCRdb table keeps only in-frame clones and is missing some. V and J calls and clone size come straight from that table; D and trimming were deduced from the DNA. The sample yields about 30,000 clones, approximately 86% seen once. This TCR came from a human donor in a cohort sampled during active COVID-19. The donor label of this sample is uncertain. The sample comprised peripheral blood.

In nucleotides, the CDR3 is TGTGCCATCAGAATGGGACTAGCGGGGAACACCGGGGAGCTGTTTTTT. This codes for CAIRMGLAGNTGELFF. This chain connects TRBV10-3 to TRBJ2-2; TRBD2 aligns across 12 bases. The CDR3 contains 16 residues. The junction had 3 bases not matched to a gene; V was cut back by 6 bases and J by 1 base. Germline CDR1 reads ENHRY; CDR2 reads SYGVKD.